Sequencing of this T cell receptor (beta chain) was carried out in a study of T cell repertoires in cytomegalovirus infection. Across the whole study: TCR beta signatures that were public indicated CMV infection and matching HLA type.

TCRdb re-analysed the reads in MiXCR, keeping a single row per CDR3 protein. The sample records 200,000 to 300,000 distinct CDR3 sequences, roughly 13% being singletons. This clonotype showed up just a few times. The antigen is unknown. Points from the study as a whole: The ex vivo response was dominated by HLA-C-restricted CMV-specific TCR beta clonotypes.

Germline CDR1 and CDR2: SGHTA and FQGTGA. The CDR3 totals 14 residues. Deletions cut 1 base from V and 0 bases from J, with 3 bases between. The chain has TRBV7-3 and TRBJ2-2, with D hard to call. The source of this sequence is a human donor in good health (CMV status not recorded). Some clones in this sample may be carry-over from other donors' samples. Sequenced: PBMCs. Here the CDR3 DNA reads TGTGCCAGCAGCTTAAAATCGAACACCGGGGAGCTGTTTTTT. Translated: CASSLKSNTGELFF.